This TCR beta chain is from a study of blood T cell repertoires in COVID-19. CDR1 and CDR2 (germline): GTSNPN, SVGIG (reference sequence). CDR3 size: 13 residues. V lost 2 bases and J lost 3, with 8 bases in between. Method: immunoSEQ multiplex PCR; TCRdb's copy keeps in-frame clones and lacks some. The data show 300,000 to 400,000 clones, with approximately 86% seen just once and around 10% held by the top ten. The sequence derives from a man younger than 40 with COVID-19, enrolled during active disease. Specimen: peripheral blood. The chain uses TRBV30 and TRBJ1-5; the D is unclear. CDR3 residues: CAWSYSNNQPQHF. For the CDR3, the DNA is TGTGCCTGGAGTTACTCGAACAATCAGCCCCAGCATTTT.